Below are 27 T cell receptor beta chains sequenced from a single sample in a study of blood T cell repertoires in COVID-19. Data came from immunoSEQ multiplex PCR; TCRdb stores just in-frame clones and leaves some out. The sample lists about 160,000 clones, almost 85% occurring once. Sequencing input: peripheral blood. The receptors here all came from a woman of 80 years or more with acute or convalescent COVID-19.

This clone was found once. CDR3 coding DNA: TGTGCCAGCAGCGTGGGACTAGCGGGAGTGCCAGATACGCAGTATTTT. It translates to CASSVGLAGVPDTQYF. The gene calls are TRBV9 and TRBJ2-3, with 14 nucleotides matching TRBD2. V gave up 2 bases and J gave up 4 bases; unmatched junction bases: 3. The CDR3 runs to 16 residues. Germline CDR1 SGDLS, CDR2 YYNGEE.

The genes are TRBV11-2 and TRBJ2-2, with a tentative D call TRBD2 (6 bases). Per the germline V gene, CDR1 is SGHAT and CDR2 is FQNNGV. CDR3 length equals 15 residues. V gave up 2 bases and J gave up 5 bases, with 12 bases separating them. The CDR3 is CASSLWGSGTGELFF. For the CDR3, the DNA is TGTGCCAGCAGCTTATGGGGTAGCGGAACCGGGGAGCTGTTTTTT.

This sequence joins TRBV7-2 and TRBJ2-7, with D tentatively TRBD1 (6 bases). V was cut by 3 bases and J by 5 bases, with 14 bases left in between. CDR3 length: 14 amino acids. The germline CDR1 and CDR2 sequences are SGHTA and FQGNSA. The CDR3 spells CASSFEQGYNEQYF. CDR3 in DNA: TGTGCCAGCAGCTTTGAACAGGGTTATAACGAGCAGTACTTC.

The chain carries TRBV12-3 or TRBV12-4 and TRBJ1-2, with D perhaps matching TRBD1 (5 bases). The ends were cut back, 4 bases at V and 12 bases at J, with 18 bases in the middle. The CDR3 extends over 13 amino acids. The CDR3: CASSSQGTGRDTF. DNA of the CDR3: TGTGCCAGCAGTTCACAAGGGACTGGGCGTGACACCTTC.

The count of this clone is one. The CDR3 DNA follows: TGTGCCAGCAGTTTAAGATCGGAGCAGCCCCAGCATTTT. It is translated as CASSLRSEQPQHF. The chain has TRBV12-3 or TRBV12-4 and TRBJ1-5, with D unclear. The CDR3 has 13 amino acids. Deletions cut 2 bases from V and 7 bases from J, with 9 bases between.

The CDR3 nucleotides read TGTGCCAGCAGCCAAGCCCAGGCGACCTTTGAAGCTTTCTTT. As protein: CASSQAQATFEAFF. The V gene is TRBV3-1 (or the pseudogene TRBV3-2), the J gene TRBJ1-1; D ambiguous. Trimming took off 1 base at V and 7 bases at J, with 13 bases between the two ends. The CDR3 covers 14 residues. The germline V gene has CDR1 LGHDT and CDR2 YNNKEL (reference sequence).

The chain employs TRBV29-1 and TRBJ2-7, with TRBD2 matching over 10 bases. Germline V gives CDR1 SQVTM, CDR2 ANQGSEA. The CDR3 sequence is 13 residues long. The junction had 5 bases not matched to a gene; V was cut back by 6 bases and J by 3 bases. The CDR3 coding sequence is TGCAGCGTCACCGGGACTAGCGACTACGAGCAGTACTTC. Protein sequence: CSVTGTSDYEQYF.

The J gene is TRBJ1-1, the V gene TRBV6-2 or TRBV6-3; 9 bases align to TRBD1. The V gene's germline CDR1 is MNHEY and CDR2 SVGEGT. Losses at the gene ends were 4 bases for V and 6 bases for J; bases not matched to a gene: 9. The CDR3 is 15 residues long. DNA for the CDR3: TGTGCCAGCAGTTGGACAGGGGCGGACAATTCTGAAGCTTTCTTT. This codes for CASSWTGADNSEAFF.

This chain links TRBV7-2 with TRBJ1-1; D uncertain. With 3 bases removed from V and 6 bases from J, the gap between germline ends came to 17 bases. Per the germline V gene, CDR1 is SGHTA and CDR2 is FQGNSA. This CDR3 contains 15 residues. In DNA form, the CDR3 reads TGTGCCAGCAGCTTTATAGCACTGACGGAATCTGAAGCTTTCTTT. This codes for CASSFIALTESEAFF.

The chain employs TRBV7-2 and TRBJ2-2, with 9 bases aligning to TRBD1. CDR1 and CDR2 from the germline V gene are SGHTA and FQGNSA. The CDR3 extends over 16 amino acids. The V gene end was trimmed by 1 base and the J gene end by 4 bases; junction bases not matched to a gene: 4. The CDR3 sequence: CASSLGGTGSTGELFF. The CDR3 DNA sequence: TGTGCCAGCAGCTTAGGGGGGACAGGGTCCACCGGGGAGCTGTTTTTT.

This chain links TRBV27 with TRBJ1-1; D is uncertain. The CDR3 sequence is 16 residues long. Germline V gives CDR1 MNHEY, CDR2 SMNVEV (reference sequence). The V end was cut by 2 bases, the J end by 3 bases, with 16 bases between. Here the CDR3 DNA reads TGTGCCAGCAGTTTAAGTCCGTACGGGATGGACACTGAAGCTTTCTTT. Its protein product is CASSLSPYGMDTEAFF.

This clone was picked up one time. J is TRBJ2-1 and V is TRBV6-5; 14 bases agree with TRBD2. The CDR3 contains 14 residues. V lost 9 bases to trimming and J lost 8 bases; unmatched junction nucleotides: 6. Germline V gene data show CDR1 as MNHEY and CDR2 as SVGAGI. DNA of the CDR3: TGTGCCAGTACCGGGACTAGCGGGAGTTATGAGCAGTTCTTC. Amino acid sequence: CASTGTSGSYEQFF.

The CDR3 region is CASSPGHEGFGGYTF. Written as DNA, the CDR3 is TGTGCCAGCTCACCGGGTCATGAGGGTTTTGGGGGCTACACCTTC. This sequence joins TRBV18 and TRBJ1-2, with D unresolved. Per germline, CDR1 KGHSH and CDR2 LQKENI. The CDR3 covers 15 residues. V was pared by 3 bases and J by 8 bases, with 19 bases between. Looking up the rest from reference TRBV18 and TRBJ1-2 gives the full variable domain: NAGVMQNPRHLVRRRGQEARLRCSPMKGHSHVYWYRQLPEEGLKFMVYLQKENIIDESGMPKERFSAEFPKEGPSILRIQQVVRGDSAAYFCASSPGHEGFGGYTFGSGTRLTVV.

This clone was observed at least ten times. This chain's CDR3 is CASSHYDRALPTDTQYF. CDR3 sequence (DNA): TGCGCCAGCAGCCACTACGACCGTGCCTTACCCACAGATACGCAGTATTTT. The chain uses TRBV5-1 and TRBJ2-3; D remains ambiguous. CDR1 SGHRS and CDR2 YFSETQ come from the germline V gene. The V end lost 4 bases, the J end lost 2 bases, and 20 bases lay between the germline ends. The CDR3 totals 17 residues.

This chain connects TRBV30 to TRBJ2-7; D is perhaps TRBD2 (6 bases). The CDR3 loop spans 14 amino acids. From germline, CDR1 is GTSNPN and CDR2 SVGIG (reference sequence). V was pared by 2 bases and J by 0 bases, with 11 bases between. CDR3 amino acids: CAWSRDLSSYEQYF. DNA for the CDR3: TGTGCCTGGAGTAGGGACTTGAGCTCCTACGAGCAGTACTTC.

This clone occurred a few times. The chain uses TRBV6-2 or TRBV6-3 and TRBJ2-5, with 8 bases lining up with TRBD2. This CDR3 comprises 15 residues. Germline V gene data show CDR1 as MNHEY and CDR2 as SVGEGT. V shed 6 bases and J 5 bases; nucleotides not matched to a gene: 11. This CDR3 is CASSSRSGKKETQYF. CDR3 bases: TGTGCCAGCAGCTCCCGTAGCGGGAAAAAGGAGACCCAGTACTTC.

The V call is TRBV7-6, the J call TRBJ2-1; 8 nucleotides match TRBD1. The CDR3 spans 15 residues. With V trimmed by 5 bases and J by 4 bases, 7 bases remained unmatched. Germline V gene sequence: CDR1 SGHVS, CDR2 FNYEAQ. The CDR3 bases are TGTGCCAGCAGCCCCCGGACAGGGCTATACAATGAGCAGTTCTTC. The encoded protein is CASSPRTGLYNEQFF.

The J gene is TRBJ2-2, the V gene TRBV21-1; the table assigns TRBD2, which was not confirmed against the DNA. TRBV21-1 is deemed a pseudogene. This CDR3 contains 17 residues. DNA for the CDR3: TGTGCCAGCAGCAAAGCGCTTTCCGGAGTCGGCACCGGGGAGCTGTTTTTT. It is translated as CASSKALSGVGTGELFF.

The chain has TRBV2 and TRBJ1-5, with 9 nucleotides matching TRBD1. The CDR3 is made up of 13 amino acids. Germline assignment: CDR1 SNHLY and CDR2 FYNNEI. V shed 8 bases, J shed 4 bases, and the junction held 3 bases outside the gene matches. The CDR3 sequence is CASRDRDNQPQHF. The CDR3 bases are TGTGCCAGCCGGGACAGGGATAATCAGCCCCAGCATTTT.

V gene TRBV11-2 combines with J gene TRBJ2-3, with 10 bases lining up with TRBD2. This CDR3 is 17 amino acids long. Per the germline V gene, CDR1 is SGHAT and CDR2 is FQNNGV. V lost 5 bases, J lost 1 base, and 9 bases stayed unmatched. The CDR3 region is CASSISGRKGGTDTQYF. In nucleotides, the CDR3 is TGTGCCAGCAGCATTAGCGGGAGGAAGGGAGGCACAGATACGCAGTATTTT.

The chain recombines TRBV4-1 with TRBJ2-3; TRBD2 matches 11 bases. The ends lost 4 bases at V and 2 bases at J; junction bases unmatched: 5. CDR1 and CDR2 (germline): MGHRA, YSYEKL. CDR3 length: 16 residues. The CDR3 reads CASSLGLADFTDTQYF. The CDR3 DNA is TGCGCCAGCAGCCTGGGACTAGCGGATTTCACAGATACGCAGTATTTT.

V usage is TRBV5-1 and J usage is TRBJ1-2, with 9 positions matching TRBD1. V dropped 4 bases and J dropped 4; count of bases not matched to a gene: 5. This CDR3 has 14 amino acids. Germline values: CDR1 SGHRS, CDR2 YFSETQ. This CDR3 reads CASSPDRGGYGYTF. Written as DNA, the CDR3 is TGCGCCAGCAGCCCGGACAGGGGCGGCTATGGCTACACCTTC.

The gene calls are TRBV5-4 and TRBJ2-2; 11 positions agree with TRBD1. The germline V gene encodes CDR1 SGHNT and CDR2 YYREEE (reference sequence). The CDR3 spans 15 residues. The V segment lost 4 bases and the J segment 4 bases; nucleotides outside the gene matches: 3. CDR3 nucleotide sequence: TGTGCCAGCAGCCGGGACAGGGGGGGCACCGGGGAGCTGTTTTTT. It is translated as CASSRDRGGTGELFF.

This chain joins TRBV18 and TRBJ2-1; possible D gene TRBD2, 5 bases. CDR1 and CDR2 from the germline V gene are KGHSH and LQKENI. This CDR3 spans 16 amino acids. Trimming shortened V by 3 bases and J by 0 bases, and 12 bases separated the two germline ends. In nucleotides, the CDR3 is TGTGCCAGCTCACCTACCCGGGCGGGCTCCTACAATGAGCAGTTCTTC. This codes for CASSPTRAGSYNEQFF.

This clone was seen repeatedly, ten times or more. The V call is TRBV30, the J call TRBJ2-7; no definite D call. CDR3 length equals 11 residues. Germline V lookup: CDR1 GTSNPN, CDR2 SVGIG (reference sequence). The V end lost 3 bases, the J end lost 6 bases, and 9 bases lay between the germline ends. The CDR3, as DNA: TGTGCCTGGAGCTGGGCAGTCGAGCAGTACTTC. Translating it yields CAWSWAVEQYF.

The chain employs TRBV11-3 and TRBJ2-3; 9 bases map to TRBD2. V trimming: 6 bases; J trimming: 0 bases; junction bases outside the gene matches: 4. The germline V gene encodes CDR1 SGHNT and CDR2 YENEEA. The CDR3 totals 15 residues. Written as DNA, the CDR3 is TGTGCCAGCAGTCCCGGACTAGCGAGCACAGATACGCAGTATTTT. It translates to CASSPGLASTDTQYF.

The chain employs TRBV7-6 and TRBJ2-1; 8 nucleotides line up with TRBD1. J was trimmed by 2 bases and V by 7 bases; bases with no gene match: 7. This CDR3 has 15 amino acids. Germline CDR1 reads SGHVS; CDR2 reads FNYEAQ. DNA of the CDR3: TGTGCCAGCACGATAGGACAGGGACCCTACAATGAGCAGTTCTTC. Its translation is CASTIGQGPYNEQFF.